This T cell receptor (beta chain) was documented in a study of blood T cell repertoires in COVID-19. Assignments of participants to cohorts depended upon their own reported clinical history. Produced via immunoSEQ multiplex PCR; TCRdb's table is partial and in-frame only. The sample lists 140,000 to 150,000 clones; 80% to 90% were seen once. Material: PBMCs or T cells enriched from blood (not recorded which). The source of this sequence is a man aged 60 to 69 who had recovered from COVID-19.

The chain's CDR3 is CASSDKLGPGPGELFF. As DNA, the CDR3 is TGTGCCAGCAGTGATAAGTTGGGGCCTGGTCCCGGGGAGCTGTTTTTT. J is TRBJ2-2 and V is TRBV6-4, with a possible D match to TRBD1 (5 bases). The germline V gene encodes CDR1 MRHNA and CDR2 SNTAGT. CDR3 length equals 16 residues. With 3 bases removed from V and 6 bases from J, the gap between germline ends came to 17 bases.